This T cell receptor beta chain originates from a study of regulatory T cells in long-lasting Graves disease. On the study more broadly: Graves' patients with a new diagnosis had received antithyroid drugs under 3 months.

CDR3 length: 12 residues. The germline gives CDR1 SGHTA, CDR2 FQGNSA. With 1 base removed from V and 9 bases from J, the gap between germline ends came to 9 bases. Specified time point: newly diagnosed GD, antithyroid drugs for less than 3 months. PBMCs were the source of the RNA used for TCR sequencing. Assembly of TCR beta libraries relied on iRepertoire HTBI primers together with Arm-PCR of CDR3 regions. In TCRdb, the multiplex PCR reads were re-called with MiXCR into one record per CDR3 protein. The table records around 320,000 distinct CDR3 sequences, around 15% of them present only once. Study results and limitations: Few sampled subjects may have lowered accuracy. Persistent disease was associated with favored TRBV28 usage and with favored use of TRBJ1-2 and TRBJ2-5.

This clonotype was seen ten or more times. Its antigen is still unknown. The sample was also reused in another study, on T cells in Graves' hyperthyroidism and ophthalmopathy.

This TCR was recovered from a man in his forties with Graves disease. The chain is built from TRBV7-2 and TRBJ2-5; a possible D gene is TRBD2 (5 bases). The material sequenced was peripheral blood mononuclear cells (PBMCs), taken at new diagnosis, from a patient treated with antithyroid drugs. The CDR3 DNA reads TGTGCCAGCAGCTTAGGACCGCGGGCCCAGTACTTC. Protein: CASSLGPRAQYF.